The 13 T cell receptor beta chains listed next were all sequenced from one sample in a study of blood T cell repertoires in COVID-19. Measured with immunoSEQ multiplex PCR; TCRdb has only the in-frame clones, and not every one. Here the sample spans approximately 180,000 clones, about 80% being singletons. The sample consisted of peripheral blood. These receptors were taken from a woman in her seventies with acute or convalescent COVID-19.

The CDR3 sequence: CASSQVRSNQPQHF. In DNA form, the CDR3 reads TGTGCCAGCAGCCAAGTCCGGAGCAATCAGCCCCAGCATTTT. The chain couples TRBV3-1 (or the pseudogene TRBV3-2) to TRBJ1-5; D unclear. Trimming removed 1 base at V and 1 base at J, with 5 bases between. The CDR3 totals 14 residues. Germline V gene data show CDR1 as LGHDT and CDR2 as YNNKEL (reference sequence).

This sequence joins TRBV7-9 and TRBJ2-2, with D uncertain. CDR1 is SEHNR and CDR2 is FQNEAQ in the germline V gene (reference sequence). CDR3 length: 15 amino acids. V lost 6 bases, J lost 1 base, and 12 bases lay in between. CDR3 in amino acids: CASSGYWRNTGELFF. CDR3 coding DNA: TGTGCCAGCAGTGGTTATTGGAGGAACACCGGGGAGCTGTTTTTT. Combining the CDR3 with reference TRBV7-9 and TRBJ2-2 gives the whole variable domain DTGVSQNPRHKITKRGQNVTFRCDPISEHNRLYWYRQTLGQGPEFLTYFQNEAQLEKSRLLSDRFSAERPKGSFSTLEIQRTEQGDSAMYLCASSGYWRNTGELFFGEGSRLTVL.

The rearrangement links TRBV7-9 to TRBJ2-7; D might be TRBD1 (5 bases). V dropped 4 bases and J dropped 3 bases, with 13 bases sitting between them. The CDR3 is 14 amino acids. Germline V gene lookup returns CDR1 SEHNR and CDR2 FQNEAQ (reference sequence). In nucleotides, the CDR3 is TGTGCCAGCAGCTCACCGGAAGACAGCTACGAGCAGTACTTC. Its protein product is CASSSPEDSYEQYF.

The chain links TRBV6-5 to TRBJ2-1; 9 bases line up with TRBD2. Germline trimming cut 5 bases from V and 7 bases from J; bases unmatched to any gene: 9. Germline V gene sequence: CDR1 MNHEY, CDR2 SVGAGI. The CDR3 has 15 amino acids. This chain's CDR3 is CASSRLAASENEQFF. In DNA, the CDR3 is TGTGCCAGCAGTCGACTAGCGGCGTCTGAAAATGAGCAGTTCTTC.

This clone was detected once. This chain uses TRBV19 with TRBJ2-7, with 7 bases that match TRBD1. Germline values: CDR1 LNHDA, CDR2 SQIVND (reference sequence). This CDR3 contains 14 residues. J was trimmed by 3 bases and V by 7 bases; bases with no gene match: 9. The CDR3 loop is CASTMTGSNYEQYF. In DNA form, the CDR3 reads TGTGCCAGTACCATGACAGGGTCGAACTACGAGCAGTACTTC.

The chain recombines TRBV19 with TRBJ1-5, with TRBD1 matching 9 bases. V trimming: 9 bases; J trimming: 5 bases; junction bases outside the gene matches: 8. This CDR3 region has 14 residues. CDR1 is LNHDA, CDR2 SQIVND, per germline (reference sequence). The DNA of the CDR3 is TGTGCCAGCTACGGGACAGGGAGCTATCAGCCCCAGCATTTT. It yields the protein CASYGTGSYQPQHF.

V gene TRBV5-1 combines with J gene TRBJ2-3; 10 bases fit TRBD1. Germline loops: CDR1 SGHRS, CDR2 YFSETQ. Germline trimming cut 3 bases from V and 2 bases from J; bases unmatched to any gene: 3. The CDR3 is made up of 15 amino acids. CDR3 bases: TGCGCCAGCAGCTCGGGACAGGGGCACACAGATACGCAGTATTTT. Amino acids: CASSSGQGHTDTQYF.

In the case of this clone: A junction end diverges from the germline sequence, so it may reflect a read error. V and J are TRBV15 and TRBJ2-1, with D possibly being TRBD1 (8 bases). Germline V gives CDR1 LNHNV, CDR2 YYDKDF (reference sequence). The CDR3 totals 16 residues. Written as DNA, the CDR3 is TGTGCCACCAGCAGATCCGGGGGGACAGGATACAATGGGCAGTTCTTC. Its protein is CATSRSGGTGYNGQFF.

The genes are TRBV5-1 and TRBJ1-2, with TRBD1 matching over 7 bases. After removal of 1 base from V and 5 bases from J, the junction contained 8 bases not matched to a gene. This CDR3 contains 15 residues. Germline V lookup: CDR1 SGHRS, CDR2 YFSETQ. The CDR3 nucleotides read TGCGCCAGCAGCTTGTTAGGGGACAGCTCATATGGCTACACCTTC. This sequence encodes CASSLLGDSSYGYTF.

Here the CDR3 reads CASSTAQGVQPQHF. In nucleotides, the CDR3 is TGTGCCAGCAGCACGGCCCAGGGGGTTCAGCCCCAGCATTTT. The genes are TRBV7-2 and TRBJ1-5; 7 nucleotides match TRBD1. The V segment lost 5 bases and the J segment 6 bases; nucleotides outside the gene matches: 7. The CDR3 has 14 amino acids. From germline, CDR1 is SGHTA and CDR2 FQGNSA.

This sequence joins TRBV7-9 and TRBJ2-2; no firm D call. V was clipped by 7 bases and J by 4 bases, with 7 bases between them. The CDR3 consists of 12 residues. Germline CDR1 is SEHNR and CDR2 is FQNEAQ (reference sequence). CDR3 amino acids: CASTRVTGELFF. CDR3 DNA sequence: TGTGCCAGCACCCGCGTCACCGGGGAGCTGTTTTTT.

This clone has a handful of counts. The chain links TRBV5-1 to TRBJ2-7, with 16 bases matching TRBD2. CDR3 length equals 18 residues. V dropped 5 bases and J dropped 2; count of bases not matched to a gene: 10. Looked up from germline, CDR1 is SGHRS and CDR2 is YFSETQ. This chain's CDR3 is CASRRGLAGGPQPYEQYF. CDR3 in DNA: TGCGCCAGCAGACGGGGACTAGCGGGAGGGCCACAGCCCTACGAGCAGTACTTC.

This clone occurred a few times. This sequence joins TRBV7-3 and TRBJ2-1, with 10 bases matching TRBD2. The germline V gene encodes CDR1 SGHTA and CDR2 FQGTGA. The V segment lost 5 bases and the J segment 5 bases; nucleotides outside the gene matches: 12. The CDR3 consists of 17 residues. CDR3 loop: CASSTQASSGGDNEQFF. CDR3 coding DNA: TGTGCCAGCAGCACCCAAGCTTCTAGCGGGGGTGACAATGAGCAGTTCTTC.